A single sample is the source of the 26 T cell receptor beta chains below, sequenced in a study of PD-1 blockade in classical Hodgkin lymphoma. The protocol was immunoSEQ multiplex PCR, while the TCRdb copy is restricted to in-frame clones and leaves out a portion. The profile shows 20,000 to 30,000 clones, about 70% of them singletons. All trial patients relapsed after autologous stem cell transplantation. The sequences come from peripheral blood mononuclear cells (PBMCs), collected at baseline. The receptors come from a human donor with classical Hodgkin lymphoma.

The CDR3 region has the DNA TGTGCCAGCACCGCAACGGAGACAGGGGGAGGAACTGAAGCTTTCTTT. It translates to CASTATETGGGTEAFF. The V call is TRBV11-1, the J call TRBJ1-1; 9 nucleotides line up with TRBD1. The CDR3 consists of 16 residues. Germline CDR1 is SGHAT and CDR2 is FQDESV (reference sequence). After removal of 7 bases from V and 5 bases from J, the junction contained 14 bases not matched to a gene.

The V call is TRBV6-6, the J call TRBJ1-4; the D is unclear. V dropped 9 bases and J dropped 2 bases, with 13 bases sitting between them. The CDR3 spans 14 residues. Germline CDR1 MNHNY, CDR2 SVGAGI (reference sequence). CDR3 coding DNA: TGTGCCAGTTGGGAGGGAGGGACTAATGAAAAACTGTTTTTT. Translating it yields CASWEGGTNEKLFF.

This clone appeared a single time. The chain joins TRBV7-8 to TRBJ1-5, with a weak D call TRBD1 (6 bases). The germline V and J ends were trimmed by 0 bases and 0 bases, with 24 bases remaining between them. Germline loops: CDR1 SGHVS, CDR2 FQNEAQ. CDR3 size: 21 residues. The CDR3 spells CASSLAPWSGEGQYSNQPQHF. The CDR3 DNA reads TGTGCCAGCAGCTTAGCACCTTGGTCAGGGGAGGGCCAATATAGCAATCAGCCCCAGCATTTT. Filled out from reference TRBV7-8 and TRBJ1-5, the complete variable domain reads GAGVSQSPRYKVAKRGQDVALRCDPISGHVSLFWYQQALGQGPEFLTYFQNEAQLDKSGLPSDRFFAERPEGSVSTLKIQRTQQEDSAVYLCASSLAPWSGEGQYSNQPQHFGDGTRLSIL.

This rearrangement joins TRBV7-8 to TRBJ1-5, with D possibly being TRBD1 (5 bases). V dropped 2 bases and J dropped 4 bases, with 9 bases sitting between them. The CDR3 loop spans 14 amino acids. Germline loops: CDR1 SGHVS, CDR2 FQNEAQ. In DNA form, the CDR3 reads TGTGCCAGCAGCTTAACGGGGGGTAATCAGCCCCAGCATTTT. Its translation is CASSLTGGNQPQHF.

This clone appeared a single time. The chain uses TRBV28 and TRBJ1-4, with D uncertain. The CDR3 contains 13 residues. CDR1 and CDR2 from the germline V gene are MDHEN and SYDVKM. V lost 6 bases to trimming and J lost 7 bases, with 12 bases between them. This chain's CDR3 is CASSSWTVEKLFF. CDR3 in DNA: TGTGCCAGCAGCAGTTGGACTGTTGAAAAACTGTTTTTT.

This clone was seen a handful of times. CDR3 DNA sequence: TGTGCCAGCAGCTTATTAAAGCACAATGAGCAGTTCTTC. Protein product: CASSLLKHNEQFF. The J gene is TRBJ2-1, the V gene TRBV7-6; D ambiguous. V lost 2 bases, J lost 5 bases, and 7 bases lay in between. CDR3 length equals 13 residues. Germline CDR1 and CDR2: SGHVS and FNYEAQ.

This clone was found a few times. This chain uses TRBV19 with TRBJ2-5; TRBD1 matches 8 bases. CDR3 length: 14 residues. Germline values: CDR1 LNHDA, CDR2 SQIVND (reference sequence). V lost 4 bases to trimming and J lost 5 bases; unmatched junction nucleotides: 6. The CDR3 reads CASSRPGGRETQYF. The CDR3 DNA reads TGTGCCAGTAGTAGGCCAGGGGGCAGGGAGACCCAGTACTTC.

The chain recombines TRBV7-3 with TRBJ2-1; the D gene is possibly TRBD2 (5 bases). The germline V gene has CDR1 SGHTA and CDR2 FQGTGA. The CDR3 is 15 amino acids. V lost 2 bases and J 4 bases, leaving 12 bases between the germline ends. CDR3 sequence reads: CASSLAGSAYNEQFF. The CDR3 coding sequence is TGTGCCAGCAGCTTAGCGGGTTCCGCTTACAATGAGCAGTTCTTC.

The rearrangement links TRBV19 to TRBJ2-7; 9 bases fit TRBD1. The CDR3 covers 15 residues. CDR1 LNHDA and CDR2 SQIVND come from the germline V gene (reference sequence). V gave up 5 bases and J gave up 1 base; unmatched junction bases: 6. The CDR3 DNA reads TGTGCCAGTAGTCGCGACAGGGGGTCATCCTACGAGCAGTACTTC. Translating gives CASSRDRGSSYEQYF.

The chain employs TRBV5-1 and TRBJ1-6; perhaps TRBD1 as D (5 bases). The CDR3 consists of 15 residues. Per the germline V gene, CDR1 is SGHRS and CDR2 is YFSETQ. V dropped 0 bases and J dropped 7 bases, with 11 bases sitting between them. The CDR3 DNA follows: TGCGCCAGCAGCTTGGCCGGGACGGAGAATTCACCCCTCCACTTT. Its protein is CASSLAGTENSPLHF.

The rearrangement uses TRBV4-2 and TRBJ1-4; weak D call: TRBD1 (5 bases). CDR1 and CDR2 from the germline V gene are LGHNA and YNFKEQ. V was clipped by 4 bases and J by 5 bases, with 11 bases between them. This CDR3 has 14 residues. The CDR3 nucleotides read TGTGCCAGCAGCCTCGGGGAGGGGAATGAAAAACTGTTTTTT. This translates into CASSLGEGNEKLFF.

V usage is TRBV2 and J usage is TRBJ2-3; the D gene could be TRBD1 or TRBD2 (5 bases each). Germline CDR1 reads SNHLY; CDR2 reads FYNNEI. CDR3 size: 14 residues. V lost 8 bases and J 3 bases, leaving 15 bases between the germline ends. The CDR3 DNA reads TGTGCCAGCCAGGGTTTCGGGGCTACAGATACGCAGTATTTT. Translated, it gives CASQGFGATDTQYF.

The rearrangement uses TRBV2 and TRBJ2-1; D call uncertain. This CDR3 is 16 amino acids long. Deletions cut 6 bases from V and 0 bases from J, with 15 bases between. Germline CDR1 and CDR2: SNHLY and FYNNEI. CDR3 nucleotide sequence: TGTGCCAGCAGGAAGTCTAGGCAGAGCTCCTACAATGAGCAGTTCTTC. The encoded protein is CASRKSRQSSYNEQFF. The variable domain in full, with the rest retrieved from reference TRBV2 and TRBJ2-1, is EPEVTQTPSHQVTQMGQEVILRCVPISNHLYFYWYRQILGQKVEFLVSFYNNEISEKSEIFDDQFSVERPDGSNFTLKIRSTKLEDSAMYFCASRKSRQSSYNEQFFGPGTRLTVL.

The gene calls are TRBV2 and TRBJ2-1, with a weak D call TRBD2 (7 bases). The CDR3 is 13 residues long. CDR1 SNHLY and CDR2 FYNNEI come from the germline V gene. Trimming removed 6 bases at V and 9 bases at J, with 15 bases between. The DNA for the CDR3 is TGTGCCAGCAGAGAAAACAGGGAGGGTGAGCAGTTCTTC. This codes for CASRENREGEQFF.

This clone was seen a handful of times. CDR3 residues: CASSWAFLPGQVQETQYF. DNA for the CDR3: TGTGCCAGCAGTTGGGCTTTCTTGCCGGGACAGGTGCAAGAGACCCAGTACTTC. This chain joins TRBV27 and TRBJ2-5, with 8 bases aligning to TRBD1. The V gene end was trimmed by 4 bases and the J gene end by 2 bases; junction bases not matched to a gene: 15. The CDR3 extends over 18 amino acids. CDR1 is MNHEY and CDR2 is SMNVEV in the germline V gene (reference sequence).

V is TRBV6-5 and J is TRBJ2-3, with D perhaps TRBD1 or TRBD2 (5 bases each). V was pared by 5 bases and J by 1 base, with 13 bases between. CDR3 size: 15 residues. Germline-derived CDR1 and CDR2 are MNHEY and SVGAGI. The CDR3 sequence: CASSRQLRGTDTQYF. Here the CDR3 DNA reads TGTGCCAGCAGTCGACAGTTGAGGGGCACAGATACGCAGTATTTT.

The rearrangement links TRBV19 to TRBJ1-5, with D uncertain. CDR3 length equals 17 residues. The V gene lost 2 bases and the J gene lost 1 base, with 15 bases spanning the gap. Per germline, CDR1 LNHDA and CDR2 SQIVND (reference sequence). The CDR3 region is CASSIFGSADSNQPQHF. CDR3 nucleotides: TGTGCCAGTAGTATATTCGGCTCTGCGGACAGCAATCAGCCCCAGCATTTT.

The gene calls are TRBV15 and TRBJ1-1; D not resolved. Trimming removed 0 bases at V and 3 bases at J, with 14 bases between. The CDR3 has 16 residues. Germline lookup yields CDR1 LNHNV and CDR2 YYDKDF (reference sequence). For the CDR3, the DNA is TGTGCCACCAGCAGAGATGGGCCCCACCGGGACACTGAAGCTTTCTTT. Protein product: CATSRDGPHRDTEAFF.

A remark on this clone: Mismatch with germline at one junction end may stem from a read error. The chain is built from TRBV7-2 and TRBJ2-1; D remains unclear. There are 13 residues in the CDR3. Germline V CDR1 and CDR2: SGHTA, FQGNSA. CDR3 nucleotide sequence: TGTGCCAACAGCCGGAGCTCCTACAATGAGCAGTTCTTC. Translated: CANSRSSYNEQFF. The complete variable domain, with remaining parts taken from reference TRBV7-2 and TRBJ2-1, reads GAGVSQSPSNKVTEKGKDVELRCDPISGHTALYWYRQSLGQGLEFLIYFQGNSAPDKSGLPSDRFSAERTGGSVSTLTIQRTQQEDSAVYLCANSRSSYNEQFFGPGTRLTVL.

The chain uses TRBV10-3 and TRBJ2-5; D tentatively reads TRBD1 or TRBD2 (7 bases each). The germline gives CDR1 ENHRY, CDR2 SYGVKD. V gave up 6 bases and J gave up 2 bases, with 16 bases separating them. CDR3 length: 15 residues. The CDR3 nucleotides read TGTGCCATCAGCTCGCAGGGGGGGAGTCAAGAGACCCAGTACTTC. Amino acid sequence: CAISSQGGSQETQYF.

The table lists this clone with a few counts. Mismatch with germline at one junction end may stem from a read error. The V call is TRBV2, the J call TRBJ2-1; 7 bases align to TRBD2. Germline values: CDR1 SNHLY, CDR2 FYNNEI. The CDR3 runs 13 residues. DNA for the CDR3: TGTGCCAGCAGTGTCCGGGACTACTATGAGCAGTTCTTC. It translates to CASSVRDYYEQFF.

The genes are TRBV5-6 and TRBJ2-7; D may be TRBD2 (5 bases). CDR3 length: 16 residues. The ends were cut back, 1 base at V and 5 bases at J, with 19 bases in the middle. Germline lookup yields CDR1 SGHDT and CDR2 YYEEEE. CDR3 sequence (DNA): TGTGCCAGCAGCTTGTCGTCCCGGGGTTTGAGAAACGAGCAGTACTTC. It is translated as CASSLSSRGLRNEQYF. The full variable domain, its missing parts supplied by reference TRBV5-6 and TRBJ2-7, is DAGVTQSPTHLIKTRGQQVTLRCSPKSGHDTVSWYQQALGQGPQFIFQYYEEEERQRGNFPDRFSGHQFPNYSSELNVNALLLGDSALYLCASSLSSRGLRNEQYFGPGTRLTVT.

This clone turned up a few times. The chain has TRBV15 and TRBJ2-5; D is ambiguous. Germline V gene lookup returns CDR1 LNHNV and CDR2 YYDKDF (reference sequence). V was clipped by 1 base and J by 5 bases, with 11 bases between them. This CDR3 is 14 amino acids long. In DNA form, the CDR3 reads TGTGCCACCAGCAGAGCCCAAGTTTTCGAGACCCAGTACTTC. This codes for CATSRAQVFETQYF.

V and J are TRBV30 and TRBJ1-2; D gene unclear. The CDR3 extends over 12 amino acids. In germline, CDR1 is GTSNPN, CDR2 SVGIG (reference sequence). Between the trimmed V and J ends, which lost 3 bases and 4 bases, there was a span of 9 bases. The CDR3 spells CAWSLHRYGYTF. The CDR3 DNA reads TGTGCCTGGAGCTTACATCGCTATGGCTACACCTTC.

This clone has a single count. V is TRBV2 and J is TRBJ1-3; unclear D gene. Deletions cut 8 bases from V and 0 bases from J, with 14 bases between. In germline, CDR1 is SNHLY, CDR2 FYNNEI. The CDR3 runs 15 residues. The CDR3 region is CASELSPFSGNTIYF. The CDR3 DNA reads TGTGCCAGCGAACTTTCCCCATTCTCTGGAAACACCATATATTTT.

This sequence joins TRBV9 and TRBJ2-1, with a weak D call TRBD2 (6 bases). The CDR3 extends over 15 amino acids. CDR1 and CDR2 (germline): SGDLS, YYNGEE. V was trimmed by 1 base and J by 4 bases, leaving 12 bases between them. The CDR3 loop reads CASSVRGNGYNEQFF. CDR3 nucleotides: TGTGCCAGCAGCGTACGGGGGAACGGATACAATGAGCAGTTCTTC.